The 13 T cell receptor beta chains listed next were all sequenced from one sample in a study of shared clonotypes between healthy human individuals. This table comes from immunoSEQ multiplex PCR, and its TCRdb copy is limited to in-frame clones, with some not included. Of roughly 1 million clones listed, 65% to 75% are singletons. The sample was memory CD4+ T cells sorted from blood. Subset defined: CD45RA-negative fraction. These receptors all stem from a man between 18 and 29 years old in good health.

This clone was counted once. V usage is TRBV6-1 and J usage is TRBJ2-3; the D is unclear. This CDR3 contains 14 residues. Germline lookup yields CDR1 MNHNS and CDR2 SASEGT. The V end was cut by 7 bases, the J end by 2 bases, with 13 bases between. The CDR3, as DNA: TGTGCCAGCACCGACCGGGCTGCCACAGATACGCAGTATTTT. Protein product: CASTDRAATDTQYF.

For the CDR3, the DNA is TGTGCCAGCAGTGACGACAGGGGTCACGAGCAGTACTTC. This translates into CASSDDRGHEQYF. The rearrangement links TRBV25-1 to TRBJ2-7, with TRBD1 identical over 8 bases. This CDR3 is 13 amino acids long. The V gene end was trimmed by 3 bases and the J gene end by 5 bases; junction bases not matched to a gene: 3. Germline V gene data show CDR1 as MGHDK and CDR2 as SYGVNS.

The CDR3 protein is CASSSRGNSYNEQFF. CDR3 sequence (DNA): TGTGCCAGCAGTTCGCGGGGGAACTCCTACAATGAGCAGTTCTTC. V usage is TRBV11-3 and J usage is TRBJ2-1; TRBD2 aligns across 7 bases. Germline trimming cut 6 bases from V and 0 bases from J; bases unmatched to any gene: 5. The CDR3 extends over 15 amino acids. Germline V gene sequence: CDR1 SGHNT, CDR2 YENEEA.

This clone was observed a few times. This sequence joins TRBV30 and TRBJ2-7; D gene ambiguous. Trimming stripped 2 bases from V and 3 bases from J, with 20 bases between. The V gene's germline CDR1 is GTSNPN and CDR2 SVGIG (reference sequence). This CDR3 spans 16 amino acids. The CDR3 loop is CAWSPERTTWNYEQYF. CDR3 DNA: TGTGCCTGGAGTCCTGAAAGAACTACCTGGAACTACGAGCAGTACTTC.

This chain joins TRBV18 and TRBJ2-1; 8 nucleotides match TRBD1. The germline CDR1 and CDR2 sequences are KGHSH and LQKENI. V gave up 1 base and J gave up 13 bases; unmatched junction bases: 6. The CDR3 has 13 residues. The CDR3 is CASSPLTGDDQFF. The CDR3 DNA reads TGTGCCAGCTCACCACTGACAGGGGACGATCAGTTCTTC.

The CDR3, as DNA: TGTGCCAGTAGTATGAGCAGGGCAAATTCACCCCTCCACTTT. It codes for CASSMSRANSPLHF. The chain recombines TRBV19 with TRBJ1-6; TRBD1 is a possible D gene (5 bases). The germline V gene has CDR1 LNHDA and CDR2 SQIVND (reference sequence). The CDR3 totals 14 residues. Trimming left V 3 bases short and J 7 bases short, with 10 bases between.

The chain carries TRBV10-3 and TRBJ1-2; no firm D call. Germline V gene data show CDR1 as ENHRY and CDR2 as SYGVKD. With 11 bases removed from V and 4 bases from J, the gap between germline ends came to 17 bases. The CDR3 sequence is 13 residues long. The CDR3 DNA follows: TGTGCCTCCGGAGGCACCGGACCCTATGGCTACACCTTC. Encoded protein: CASGGTGPYGYTF.

The V and J genes are TRBV27 and TRBJ1-6; a weak D match, TRBD1 (6 bases). The CDR3 has 15 residues. The V gene lost 2 bases and the J gene lost 4 bases, with 9 bases spanning the gap. Germline V gene lookup returns CDR1 MNHEY and CDR2 SMNVEV (reference sequence). CDR3 bases: TGTGCCAGCAGTTTACAGCAGGGGTATAATTCACCCCTCCACTTT. Translating it yields CASSLQQGYNSPLHF.

The chain couples TRBV6-5 to TRBJ1-1; weak D call: TRBD1 (6 bases). The germline V gene encodes CDR1 MNHEY and CDR2 SVGAGI. Trimming removed 6 bases from V and 1 base from J, with 12 bases in between. The CDR3 runs to 14 residues. For the CDR3, the DNA is TGTGCCAGCAGCAGGGGTATTGGGAACACTGAAGCTTTCTTT. This sequence encodes CASSRGIGNTEAFF.

This chain links TRBV5-1 with TRBJ2-7; no clear D gene. Germline values: CDR1 SGHRS, CDR2 YFSETQ. Trimming pared 4 bases from V and 3 bases from J, leaving 11 bases between. The CDR3 is 13 amino acids. The CDR3 sequence is CASSQAVGYEQYF. In nucleotides, the CDR3 is TGCGCCAGCAGCCAAGCTGTGGGCTACGAGCAGTACTTC. Drawing the rest from reference TRBV5-1 and TRBJ2-7, the complete variable domain is KAGVTQTPRYLIKTRGQQVTLSCSPISGHRSVSWYQQTPGQGLQFLFEYFSETQRNKGNFPGRFSGRQFSNSRSEMNVSTLELGDSALYLCASSQAVGYEQYFGPGTRLTVT.

This clone was found a few times. The chain employs TRBV4-3 and TRBJ1-2; 7 bases are a match to TRBD1. The J segment lost 4 bases and the V segment lost 0 bases, leaving 5 bases of the junction unmatched. Germline V gene sequence: CDR1 LGHNA, CDR2 YSLEER. This CDR3 has 15 amino acids. As DNA, the CDR3 is TGCGCCAGCAGCCAAGATCTGGGACAGAGCTATGGCTACACCTTC. Its translation: CASSQDLGQSYGYTF.

The V gene is TRBV14, the J gene TRBJ2-1; 13 nucleotides align to TRBD2. Trimming cost V 3 bases and J 12 bases; bases outside gene matches: 5. The V gene's germline CDR1 is SGHDN and CDR2 FVKESK. The CDR3 sequence is 14 residues long. CDR3 amino acids: CASSQGLAGSGQFF. For the CDR3, the DNA is TGTGCCAGCAGCCAGGGACTAGCGGGATCGGGGCAGTTCTTC.

The rearrangement uses TRBV6-5 and TRBJ1-1; D unresolved. The CDR3 consists of 13 residues. CDR1 and CDR2 from the germline V gene are MNHEY and SVGAGI. Trimming pared 4 bases from V and 5 bases from J, leaving 11 bases between. The DNA for the CDR3 is TGTGCCAGCAGTTCCCCGTTGGGGACTGAAGCTTTCTTT. Residues: CASSSPLGTEAFF.